A selection of T cell receptor beta chains follows, all from one sample in a study of OX40 agonist ivuxolimab in advanced cancers. Only in-frame clones appear in the TCRdb table, and some are missing; sequencing was by immunoSEQ multiplex PCR. The data contain about 50,000 clones, 75% to 90% of them singletons. The input for sequencing was CD4+ or CD8+ T cells sorted from blood, taken in a trial of the OX40 agonist ivuxolimab. These receptors originate from an adult with an advanced solid tumor such as melanoma, head and neck, liver or kidney cancer. The CDR3 runs from the conserved cysteine through the conserved F or W. A D gene is named only where the DNA matches it firmly. Clone sizes are given selectively: once, few, many, or a class where the clone is expanded.

CASSFVSGVGTEAFF | TGTGCCAGCAGCTTCGTTTCCGGGGTAGGTACTGAAGCTTTCTTT | TRBJ1-1 | NA | NA | TRBV13
CASSTAQGQPQHF | TGTGCCAGCAGCACAGCTCAGGGTCAGCCCCAGCATTTT | TRBJ1-5 | NA | NA | TRBV7-2
CASSPQTAFEAFF | TGTGCCAGCAGCCCTCAGACAGCCTTCGAAGCTTTCTTT | TRBJ1-1 | NA | medium-sized | TRBV7-9
CSVDRGDGYGYTF | TGCAGCGTTGACAGGGGAGATGGCTATGGCTACACCTTC | TRBJ1-2 | NA | NA | TRBV29-1
CARYPRRDRGQETQYF | TGTGCCAGGTACCCCCGCCGGGACAGGGGGCAAGAGACCCAGTACTTC | TRBJ2-5 | NA | NA | TRBV21-1
CASSLPGEQYF | TGTGCCAGCAGCCTCCCCGGCGAGCAGTACTTC | TRBJ2-7 | NA | NA | TRBV5-6
CASSLGGNIQYF | TGTGCCAGCAGCTTGGGGGGGAACATTCAGTACTTC | TRBJ2-4 | TRBD2 | NA | TRBV7-9
CASSLGSNTEAFF | TGTGCCAGCAGCTTGGGGTCGAACACTGAAGCTTTCTTT | TRBJ1-1 | NA | once | TRBV5-6
CASSLTGAGETQYF | TGTGCCAGCAGCCTCACCGGGGCCGGAGAGACCCAGTACTTC | TRBJ2-5 | NA | NA | TRBV11-3
CASTLGGGVYEQYF | TGTGCCAGCACCCTGGGGGGGGGCGTCTACGAGCAGTACTTC | TRBJ2-7 | NA | once | TRBV13
CASSRGLVGWFSTDTQYF | TGTGCCAGCAGCAGAGGACTAGTTGGATGGTTTAGCACAGATACGCAGTATTTT | TRBJ2-3 | TRBD2 | NA | TRBV5-6
CASSHSIEGGVSGNTIYF | TGCGCCAGCAGCCATAGCATCGAGGGGGGAGTCTCTGGAAACACCATATATTTT | TRBJ1-3 | NA | NA | TRBV5-1
CASDSVISYEQYF | TGTGCCAGCGACAGTGTTATCTCCTACGAGCAGTACTTC | TRBJ2-7 | NA | NA | TRBV6-1
CASSPPPGLGYEQYF | TGTGCCAGCAGCCCACCCCCGGGACTAGGTTACGAGCAGTACTTC | TRBJ2-7 | TRBD2 | NA | TRBV11-2
CASSLGLGERFPYEQYF | TGTGCCAGCAGCTTAGGGTTGGGGGAGCGGTTCCCCTACGAGCAGTACTTC | TRBJ2-7 | NA | NA | TRBV11-2
CASSLIGTDYEQYF | TGCGCCAGCAGTCTAATCGGGACAGACTACGAGCAGTACTTC | TRBJ2-7 | TRBD1 | NA | TRBV5-1
CASSPRLGRGGPGEFF | TGTGCCAGCAGCCCGCGGCTTGGGCGGGGGGGCCCTGGGGAGTTCTTC | TRBJ2-1 | TRBD2 | NA | TRBV9
CASSPGLAGGNEQYF | TGTGCCAGCAGCCCGGGACTAGCGGGGGGGAACGAGCAGTACTTC | TRBJ2-7 | TRBD2 | NA | TRBV13
CASSPSREGDTEAFF | TGCGCCAGCAGCCCGAGCCGGGAGGGAGACACTGAAGCTTTCTTT | TRBJ1-1 | NA | NA | TRBV4-1
CASSHRAEGDTQYF | TGCGCCAGCAGCCATCGGGCCGAGGGGGATACGCAGTATTTT | TRBJ2-3 | NA | NA | TRBV4-1
CAWSVSAGSNQPQHF | TGTGCCTGGAGTGTAAGTGCAGGATCTAATCAGCCCCAGCATTTT | TRBJ1-5 | NA | many | TRBV30
CASSLAGWSASGNTEAFF | TGTGCCAGCAGCTTAGCTGGGTGGAGCGCATCGGGGAACACTGAAGCTTTCTTT | TRBJ1-1 | NA | NA | TRBV7-2
CASSLPGHSSYNEQFF | TGTGCCAGCAGCTTACCAGGACACAGCTCCTACAATGAGCAGTTCTTC | TRBJ2-1 | NA | NA | TRBV13
CATSTRGGVSNQPQHF | TGTGCCACCAGCACCCGTGGAGGGGTTAGCAATCAGCCCCAGCATTTT | TRBJ1-5 | NA | NA | TRBV15
CASFTTDRDIANYGYTF | TGTGCCAGCTTCACCACCGACAGGGACATCGCTAACTATGGCTACACCTTC | TRBJ1-2 | TRBD1 | NA | TRBV18
CASSLGGGEVGEKLFF | TGTGCCAGCAGCCTAGGAGGGGGCGAGGTTGGTGAAAAACTGTTTTTT | TRBJ1-4 | TRBD1 | once | TRBV5-6
CASSADSFGMIYGYTF | TGTGCCAGCAGCGCTGACAGCTTTGGGATGATCTATGGCTACACCTTC | TRBJ1-2 | NA | NA | TRBV2
CASSLGHGNTEAFF | TGTGCCAGCAGCTTAGGACACGGGAACACTGAAGCTTTCTTT | TRBJ1-1 | NA | NA | TRBV9
CASIRLAGEGGELFF | TGTGCCAGCATAAGGCTAGCGGGGGAGGGCGGGGAGCTGTTTTTT | TRBJ2-2 | TRBD2 | NA | TRBV6-1
CASSDLAGRHTDTQYF | TGTGCCAGCAGTGATCTAGCGGGACGGCACACAGATACGCAGTATTTT | TRBJ2-3 | TRBD2 | NA | TRBV6-4
CASSLGDRGLTEAFF | TGCGCCAGCAGCTTGGGCGACAGGGGTTTAACTGAAGCTTTCTTT | TRBJ1-1 | TRBD1 | NA | TRBV5-1
CASSQQREAFF | TGTGCCAGCAGCCAGCAGAGGGAAGCTTTCTTT | TRBJ1-1 | NA | NA | TRBV4-2
CASSPIGTAPGNTIYF | TGTGCCAGCAGCCCAATAGGAACCGCCCCTGGAAACACCATATATTTT | TRBJ1-3 | NA | NA | TRBV4-2
CASSYFEGGNTEAFF | TGTGCCAGCAGTTATTTTGAGGGGGGGAACACTGAAGCTTTCTTT | TRBJ1-1 | NA | once | TRBV6-5
CASSPGQTSTDTQYF | TGTGCCAGCAGCCCCGGACAGACAAGCACAGATACGCAGTATTTT | TRBJ2-3 | NA | NA | TRBV7-6
CASSLQAGTGGYEQYF | TGCGCCAGCAGCCTGCAAGCCGGGACAGGGGGCTACGAGCAGTACTTC | TRBJ2-7 | TRBD1 | NA | TRBV4-1
CASSVLAGALNEQFF | TGTGCCAGTAGTGTGCTAGCGGGGGCCCTCAATGAGCAGTTCTTC | TRBJ2-1 | TRBD2 | NA | TRBV19
CASSGDSSYEQYF | TGTGCCAGCAGCGGGGACTCTTCCTACGAGCAGTACTTC | TRBJ2-7 | NA | NA | TRBV5-8
CASSLSYTEAFF | TGTGCCAGCAGCTTAAGTTACACTGAAGCTTTCTTT | TRBJ1-1 | NA | few | TRBV7-9
CESQALLGETQYF | TGTGAATCGCAGGCCCTCCTGGGAGAGACCCAGTACTTC | TRBJ2-5 | NA | NA | TRBV5-8
CASSEIGATDTQYF | TGTGCCAGCAGTGAAATCGGGGCCACAGATACGCAGTATTTT | TRBJ2-3 | NA | NA | TRBV6-1
CAWDPNLTGQGYEQYF | TGTGCCTGGGATCCAAATCTCACGGGACAGGGGTACGAGCAGTACTTC | TRBJ2-7 | TRBD1 | few | TRBV30
CASSYSGPLEQYF | TGTGCCAGCAGTTACTCGGGCCCCCTCGAGCAGTACTTC | TRBJ2-7 | NA | NA | TRBV6-5
CASSLGGPEPEAFF | TGTGCCAGCAGCTTAGGAGGGCCGGAACCTGAAGCTTTCTTT | TRBJ1-1 | NA | medium-sized | TRBV7-9
CASSFDGGSPLHF | TGTGCCAGCAGCTTTGACGGTGGTTCACCCCTCCACTTT | TRBJ1-6 | NA | NA | TRBV11-2
CASKGWMNTEAFF | TGTGCCAGCAAGGGTTGGATGAACACTGAAGCTTTCTTT | TRBJ1-1 | NA | NA | TRBV2
CASSPGFWPEAFF | TGTGCCAGCAGCCCAGGGTTCTGGCCTGAAGCTTTCTTT | TRBJ1-1 | NA | NA | TRBV5-4
CASSLADREHYGYTF | TGTGCCAGCAGCTTAGCGGACAGGGAGCACTATGGCTACACCTTC | TRBJ1-2 | TRBD1 | NA | TRBV7-9
CASSQGAKRQGPYGYTF | TGTGCCAGCAGCCAAGGGGCTAAGAGACAGGGGCCCTATGGCTACACCTTC | TRBJ1-2 | TRBD1 | NA | TRBV14
CASSLVTGISYEQYF | TGTGCCAGCAGCTTAGTGACGGGCATCTCCTACGAGCAGTACTTC | TRBJ2-7 | NA | NA | TRBV7-9
CASSLGSFGGGYTF | TGTGCCAGCAGCTTAGGCAGTTTTGGGGGCGGCTACACCTTC | TRBJ1-2 | NA | NA | TRBV13
CASSLALIGSYNEQFF | TGTGCCAGCAGCTTAGCGCTGATCGGGTCCTACAATGAGCAGTTCTTC | TRBJ2-1 | NA | once | TRBV7-8
CASSGSGGATDTQYF | TGTGCCAGCAGTGGTAGCGGGGGGGCCACAGATACGCAGTATTTT | TRBJ2-3 | TRBD2 | NA | TRBV6-1
CARSSRGDSGNTIYF | TGTGCCAGGTCGTCCAGGGGAGATTCTGGAAACACCATATATTTT | TRBJ1-3 | NA | NA | TRBV21-1
CASSSGESYNEQFF | TGTGCCAGCAGCTCCGGGGAATCCTACAATGAGCAGTTCTTC | TRBJ2-1 | NA | NA | TRBV7-9
CASSLIVGSEAFF | TGCGCCAGCAGCTTAATCGTGGGGTCTGAAGCTTTCTTT | TRBJ1-1 | NA | NA | TRBV5-1
CASSSSGTAYYEQYF | TGTGCCAGCAGTTCATCCGGGACAGCCTACTACGAGCAGTACTTC | TRBJ2-7 | TRBD1 | NA | TRBV6-5